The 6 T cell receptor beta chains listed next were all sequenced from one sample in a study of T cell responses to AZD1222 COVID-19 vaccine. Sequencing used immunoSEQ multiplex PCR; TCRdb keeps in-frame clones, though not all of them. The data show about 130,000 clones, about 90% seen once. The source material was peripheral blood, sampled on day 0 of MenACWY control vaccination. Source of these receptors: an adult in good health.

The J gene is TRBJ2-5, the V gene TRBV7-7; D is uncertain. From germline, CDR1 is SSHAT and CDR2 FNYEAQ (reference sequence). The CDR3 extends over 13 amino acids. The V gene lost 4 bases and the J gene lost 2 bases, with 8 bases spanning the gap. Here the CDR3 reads CASSSDTQETQYF. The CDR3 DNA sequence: TGTGCCAGCAGCTCCGATACGCAAGAGACCCAGTACTTC.

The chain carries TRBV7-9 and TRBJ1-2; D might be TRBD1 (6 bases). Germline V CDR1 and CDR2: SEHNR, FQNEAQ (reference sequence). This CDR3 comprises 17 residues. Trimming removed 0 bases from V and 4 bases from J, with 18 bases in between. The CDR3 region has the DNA TGTGCCAGCAGCTTAGCGTTTGGCTTTGGGACAAGCTATGGCTACACCTTC. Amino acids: CASSLAFGFGTSYGYTF.

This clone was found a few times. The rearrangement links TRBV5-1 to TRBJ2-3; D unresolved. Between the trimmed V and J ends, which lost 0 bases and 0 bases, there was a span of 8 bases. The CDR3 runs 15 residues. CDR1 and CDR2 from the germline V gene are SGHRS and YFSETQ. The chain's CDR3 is CASSLGGRSTDTQYF. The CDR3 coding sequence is TGCGCCAGCAGCTTGGGTGGCAGGAGCACAGATACGCAGTATTTT. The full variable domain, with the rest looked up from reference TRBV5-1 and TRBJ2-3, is KAGVTQTPRYLIKTRGQQVTLSCSPISGHRSVSWYQQTPGQGLQFLFEYFSETQRNKGNFPGRFSGRQFSNSRSEMNVSTLELGDSALYLCASSLGGRSTDTQYFGPGTRLTVL.

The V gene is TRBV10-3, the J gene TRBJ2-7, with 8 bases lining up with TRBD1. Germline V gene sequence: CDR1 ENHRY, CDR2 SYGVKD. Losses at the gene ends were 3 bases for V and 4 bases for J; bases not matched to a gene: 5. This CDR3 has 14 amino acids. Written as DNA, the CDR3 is TGTGCCATCAGTGACGGGACAGGATCATACGAGCAGTACTTC. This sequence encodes CAISDGTGSYEQYF.

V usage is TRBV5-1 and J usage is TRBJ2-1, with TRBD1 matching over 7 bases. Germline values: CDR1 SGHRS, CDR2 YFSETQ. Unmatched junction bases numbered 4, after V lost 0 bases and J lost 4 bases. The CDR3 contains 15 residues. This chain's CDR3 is CASSLDGDSYNEQFF. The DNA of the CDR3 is TGCGCCAGCAGCTTGGATGGGGACAGTTACAATGAGCAGTTCTTC.

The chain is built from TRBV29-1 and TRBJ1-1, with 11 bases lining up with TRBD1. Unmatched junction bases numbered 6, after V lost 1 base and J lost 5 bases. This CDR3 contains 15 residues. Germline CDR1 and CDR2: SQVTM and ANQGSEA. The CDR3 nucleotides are TGCAGCGTTGAAGGGACAGGGGGCGCGAAGACTGAAGCTTTCTTT. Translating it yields CSVEGTGGAKTEAFF.